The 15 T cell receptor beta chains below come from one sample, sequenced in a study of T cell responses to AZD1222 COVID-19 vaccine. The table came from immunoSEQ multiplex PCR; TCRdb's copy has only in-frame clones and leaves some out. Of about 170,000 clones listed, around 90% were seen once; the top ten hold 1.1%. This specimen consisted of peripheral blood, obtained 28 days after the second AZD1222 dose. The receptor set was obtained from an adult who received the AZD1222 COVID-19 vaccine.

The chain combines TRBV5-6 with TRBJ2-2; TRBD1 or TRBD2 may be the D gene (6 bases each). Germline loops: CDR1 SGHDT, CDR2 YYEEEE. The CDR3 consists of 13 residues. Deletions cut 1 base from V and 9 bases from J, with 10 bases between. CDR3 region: CASSLSGARELFF. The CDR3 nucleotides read TGTGCCAGCAGCTTGTCGGGGGCCCGGGAGCTGTTTTTT.

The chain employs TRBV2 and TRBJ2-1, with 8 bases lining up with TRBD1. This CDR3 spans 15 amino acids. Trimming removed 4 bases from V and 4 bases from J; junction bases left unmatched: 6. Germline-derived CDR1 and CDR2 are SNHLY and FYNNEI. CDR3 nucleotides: TGTGCCAGCAGTGTCGGGACAGGTGCTTACAATGAGCAGTTCTTC. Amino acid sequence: CASSVGTGAYNEQFF.

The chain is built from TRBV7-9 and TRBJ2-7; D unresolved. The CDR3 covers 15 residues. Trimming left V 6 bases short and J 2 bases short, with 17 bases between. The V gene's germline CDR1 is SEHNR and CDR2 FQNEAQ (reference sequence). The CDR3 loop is CASSSSVDRAYEQYF. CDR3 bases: TGTGCCAGCAGTTCCTCCGTCGACCGCGCCTACGAGCAGTACTTC. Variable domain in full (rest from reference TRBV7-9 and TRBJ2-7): DTGVSQNPRHKITKRGQNVTFRCDPISEHNRLYWYRQTLGQGPEFLTYFQNEAQLEKSRLLSDRFSAERPKGSFSTLEIQRTEQGDSAMYLCASSSSVDRAYEQYFGPGTRLTVT.

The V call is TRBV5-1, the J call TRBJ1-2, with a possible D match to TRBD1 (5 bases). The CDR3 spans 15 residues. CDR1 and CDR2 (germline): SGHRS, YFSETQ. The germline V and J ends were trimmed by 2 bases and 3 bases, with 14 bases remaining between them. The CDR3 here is CASSFSRGDYYGYTF. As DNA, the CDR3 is TGCGCCAGCAGCTTCAGTCGGGGGGATTACTATGGCTACACCTTC. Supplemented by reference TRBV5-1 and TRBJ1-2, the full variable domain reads KAGVTQTPRYLIKTRGQQVTLSCSPISGHRSVSWYQQTPGQGLQFLFEYFSETQRNKGNFPGRFSGRQFSNSRSEMNVSTLELGDSALYLCASSFSRGDYYGYTFGSGTRLTVV.

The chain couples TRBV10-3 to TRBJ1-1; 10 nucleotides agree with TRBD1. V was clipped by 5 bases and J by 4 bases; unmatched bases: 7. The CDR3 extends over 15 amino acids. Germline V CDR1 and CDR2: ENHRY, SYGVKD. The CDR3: CAISLTGGIGTEAFF. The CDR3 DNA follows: TGTGCCATCAGTCTGACAGGGGGCATCGGCACTGAAGCTTTCTTT.

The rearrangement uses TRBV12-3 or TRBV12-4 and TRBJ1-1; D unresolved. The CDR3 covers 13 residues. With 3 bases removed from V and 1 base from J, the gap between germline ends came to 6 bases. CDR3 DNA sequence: TGTGCCAGCAGTTTCGAGGGGAACACTGAAGCTTTCTTT. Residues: CASSFEGNTEAFF.

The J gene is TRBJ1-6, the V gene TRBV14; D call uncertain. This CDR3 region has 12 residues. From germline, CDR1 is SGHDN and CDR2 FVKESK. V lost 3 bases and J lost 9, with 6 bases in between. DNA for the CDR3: TGTGCCAGCAGCCACGGCTTTTCACCCCTCCACTTT. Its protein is CASSHGFSPLHF.

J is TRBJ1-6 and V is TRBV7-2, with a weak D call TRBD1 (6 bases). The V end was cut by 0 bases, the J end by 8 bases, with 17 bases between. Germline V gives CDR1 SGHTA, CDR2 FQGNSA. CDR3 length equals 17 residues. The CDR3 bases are TGTGCCAGCAGCTTAGCGAGACAGGTCGGAGCGGATTCACCCCTCCACTTT. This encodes CASSLARQVGADSPLHF.

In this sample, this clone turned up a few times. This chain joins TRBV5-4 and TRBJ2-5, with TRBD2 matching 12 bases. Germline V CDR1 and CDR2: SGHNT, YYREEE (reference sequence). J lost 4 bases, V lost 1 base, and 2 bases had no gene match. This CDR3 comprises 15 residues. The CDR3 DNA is TGTGCCAGCAGCTTGCCTAGCGGGGGGGCAGAGACCCAGTACTTC. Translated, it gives CASSLPSGGAETQYF.

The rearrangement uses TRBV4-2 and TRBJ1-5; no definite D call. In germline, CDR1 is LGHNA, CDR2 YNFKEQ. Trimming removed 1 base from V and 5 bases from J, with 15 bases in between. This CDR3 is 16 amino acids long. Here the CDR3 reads CASSQVPGGKDQPQHF. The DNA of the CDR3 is TGTGCCAGCAGCCAAGTACCAGGAGGGAAAGATCAGCCCCAGCATTTT.

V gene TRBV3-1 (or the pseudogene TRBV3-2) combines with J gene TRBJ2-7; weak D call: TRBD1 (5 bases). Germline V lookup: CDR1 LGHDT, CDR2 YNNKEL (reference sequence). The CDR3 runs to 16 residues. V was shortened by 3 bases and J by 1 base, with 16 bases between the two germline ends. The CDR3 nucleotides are TGTGCCAGCAGCCACGGATGGGGCGGACGGTCCTACGAGCAGTACTTC. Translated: CASSHGWGGRSYEQYF.

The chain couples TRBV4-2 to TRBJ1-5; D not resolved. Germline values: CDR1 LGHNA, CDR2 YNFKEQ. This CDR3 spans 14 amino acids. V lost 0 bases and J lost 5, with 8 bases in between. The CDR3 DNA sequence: TGTGCCAGCAGCCAAGATTTCGGGGATCAGCCCCAGCATTTT. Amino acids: CASSQDFGDQPQHF.

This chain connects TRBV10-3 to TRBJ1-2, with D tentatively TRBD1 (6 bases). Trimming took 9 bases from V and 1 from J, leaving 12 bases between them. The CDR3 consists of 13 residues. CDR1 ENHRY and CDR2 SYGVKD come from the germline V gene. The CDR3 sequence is CAIRQAGNYGYTF. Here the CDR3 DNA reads TGTGCCATTAGACAGGCGGGTAACTATGGCTACACCTTC.

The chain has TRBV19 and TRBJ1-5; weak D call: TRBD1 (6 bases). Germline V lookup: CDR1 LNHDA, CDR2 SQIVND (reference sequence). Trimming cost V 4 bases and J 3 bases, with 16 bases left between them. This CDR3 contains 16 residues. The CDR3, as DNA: TGTGCCAGTAGTACCCGGCAACAGGGAACCAATCAGCCCCAGCATTTT. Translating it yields CASSTRQQGTNQPQHF.

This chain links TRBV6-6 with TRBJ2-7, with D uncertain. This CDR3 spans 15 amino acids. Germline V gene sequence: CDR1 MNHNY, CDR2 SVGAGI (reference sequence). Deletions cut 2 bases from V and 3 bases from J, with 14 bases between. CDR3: CASSYTAQRDYEQYF. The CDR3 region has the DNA TGTGCCAGCAGTTACACAGCTCAACGTGACTACGAGCAGTACTTC.